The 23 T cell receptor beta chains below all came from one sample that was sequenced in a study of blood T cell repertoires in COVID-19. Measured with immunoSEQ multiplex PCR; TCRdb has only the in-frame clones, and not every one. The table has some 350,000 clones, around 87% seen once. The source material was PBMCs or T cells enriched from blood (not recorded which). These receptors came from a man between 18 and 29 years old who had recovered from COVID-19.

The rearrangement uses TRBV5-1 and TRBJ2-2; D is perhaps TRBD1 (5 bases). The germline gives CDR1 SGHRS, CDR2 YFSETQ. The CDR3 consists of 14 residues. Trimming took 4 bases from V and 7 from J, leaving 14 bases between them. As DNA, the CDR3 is TGCGCCAGCAGCCTTAAAGGGGCCAGCGGGGAGCTGTTTTTT. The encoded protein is CASSLKGASGELFF.

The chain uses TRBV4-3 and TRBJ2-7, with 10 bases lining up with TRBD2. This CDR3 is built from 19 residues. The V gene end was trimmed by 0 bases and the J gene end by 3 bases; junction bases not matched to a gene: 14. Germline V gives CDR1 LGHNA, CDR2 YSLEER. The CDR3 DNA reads TGCGCCAGCAGCCAAGATGCACGGGGGCTAGCGGGAGAAGGCTACGAGCAGTACTTC. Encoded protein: CASSQDARGLAGEGYEQYF.

This chain's CDR3 is CASRVVASSIYGYTF. CDR3 in DNA: TGTGCCAGCAGGGTGGTTGCGTCTTCGATCTATGGCTACACCTTC. The V call is TRBV6-5, the J call TRBJ1-2; D remains unclear. The CDR3 extends over 15 amino acids. The germline gives CDR1 MNHEY, CDR2 SVGAGI. Trimming took 6 bases from V and 4 from J, leaving 18 bases between them.

As DNA, the CDR3 is TGTGCCAGCAGTCTAGCGGGAGTGACATCGGAGACCCAGTACTTC. Protein product: CASSLAGVTSETQYF. This chain links TRBV25-1 with TRBJ2-5, with 10 bases aligning to TRBD2. The CDR3 consists of 15 residues. Germline CDR1 and CDR2: MGHDK and SYGVNS. Losses at the gene ends were 5 bases for V and 5 bases for J; bases not matched to a gene: 8. The variable domain in full, completed from reference TRBV25-1 and TRBJ2-5, reads EADIYQTPRYLVIGTGKKITLECSQTMGHDKMYWYQQDPGMELHLIHYSYGVNSTEKGDLSSESTVSRIRTEHFPLTLESARPSHTSQYLCASSLAGVTSETQYFGPGTRLLVL.

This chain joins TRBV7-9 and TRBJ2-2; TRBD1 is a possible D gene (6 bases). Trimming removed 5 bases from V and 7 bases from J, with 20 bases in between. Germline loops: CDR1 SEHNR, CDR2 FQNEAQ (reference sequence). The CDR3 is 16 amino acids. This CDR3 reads CASSLQPPPGVGELFF. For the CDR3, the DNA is TGTGCCAGCAGCCTTCAACCCCCGCCAGGGGTCGGGGAGCTGTTTTTT.

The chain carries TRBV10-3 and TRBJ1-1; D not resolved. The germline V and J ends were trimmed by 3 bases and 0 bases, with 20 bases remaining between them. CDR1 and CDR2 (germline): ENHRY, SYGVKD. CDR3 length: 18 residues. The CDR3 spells CAISDWTPDREVNTEAFF. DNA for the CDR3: TGTGCCATCAGTGATTGGACCCCGGATAGGGAGGTGAACACTGAAGCTTTCTTT.

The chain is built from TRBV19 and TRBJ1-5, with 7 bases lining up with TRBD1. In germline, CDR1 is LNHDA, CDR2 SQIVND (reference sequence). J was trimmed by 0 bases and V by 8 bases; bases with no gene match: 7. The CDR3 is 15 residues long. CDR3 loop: CASGLGTVSNQPQHF. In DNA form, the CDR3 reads TGTGCCAGTGGTCTCGGGACAGTTAGCAATCAGCCCCAGCATTTT.

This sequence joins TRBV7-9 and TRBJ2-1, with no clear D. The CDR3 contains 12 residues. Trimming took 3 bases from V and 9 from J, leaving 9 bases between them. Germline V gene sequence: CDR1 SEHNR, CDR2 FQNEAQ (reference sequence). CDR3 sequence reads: CASSFLSGEQFF. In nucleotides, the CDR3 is TGTGCCAGCAGCTTCCTCTCGGGTGAGCAGTTCTTC.

The CDR3 protein is CSVTRLAGVDTQYF. In DNA form, the CDR3 reads TGCAGCGTCACGCGACTAGCGGGAGTAGATACGCAGTATTTT. The rearrangement joins TRBV29-1 to TRBJ2-3, with 12 bases fitting TRBD2. This CDR3 has 14 residues. Germline V gene lookup returns CDR1 SQVTM and CDR2 ANQGSEA. The junction had 6 bases not matched to a gene; V was cut back by 6 bases and J by 5 bases.

Here the CDR3 DNA reads TGTGCCAGCAGTTACCCCCCGATTAGACTAGCGGGAGCGGTATACGAGCAGTACTTC. Translating gives CASSYPPIRLAGAVYEQYF. The rearrangement uses TRBV6-2 or TRBV6-3 and TRBJ2-7; 12 bases agree with TRBD2. V lost 2 bases and J lost 4; bases outside the gene matches: 15. This CDR3 contains 19 residues. From germline, CDR1 is MNHEY and CDR2 SVGEGT.

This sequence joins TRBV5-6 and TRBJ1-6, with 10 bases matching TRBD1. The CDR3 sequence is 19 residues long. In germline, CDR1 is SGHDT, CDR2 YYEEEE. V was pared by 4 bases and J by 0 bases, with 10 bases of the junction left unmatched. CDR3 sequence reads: CASSHSWTGGSSYNSPLHF. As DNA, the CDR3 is TGTGCCAGCAGCCATTCCTGGACAGGGGGAAGCTCCTATAATTCACCCCTCCACTTT.

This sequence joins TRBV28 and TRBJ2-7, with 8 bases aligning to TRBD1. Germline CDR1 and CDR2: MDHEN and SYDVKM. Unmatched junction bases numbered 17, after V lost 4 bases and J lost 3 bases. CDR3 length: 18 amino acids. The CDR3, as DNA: TGTGCCAGCAGTTCATCCCCCTCACTGGACAGGGCTGGCTACGAGCAGTACTTC. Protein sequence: CASSSSPSLDRAGYEQYF.

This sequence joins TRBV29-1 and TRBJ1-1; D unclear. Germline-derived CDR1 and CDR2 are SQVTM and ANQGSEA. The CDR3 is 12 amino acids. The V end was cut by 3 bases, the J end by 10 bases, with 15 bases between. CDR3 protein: CSVDNGLRGAFF. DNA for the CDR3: TGCAGCGTTGATAACGGTCTTCGCGGAGCTTTCTTT.

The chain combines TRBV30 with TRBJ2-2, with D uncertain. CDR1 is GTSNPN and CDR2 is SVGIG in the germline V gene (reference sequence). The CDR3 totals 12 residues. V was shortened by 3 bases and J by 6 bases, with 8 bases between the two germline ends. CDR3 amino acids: CAWSPIPGELFF. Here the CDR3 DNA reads TGTGCCTGGAGCCCTATCCCCGGGGAGCTGTTTTTT.

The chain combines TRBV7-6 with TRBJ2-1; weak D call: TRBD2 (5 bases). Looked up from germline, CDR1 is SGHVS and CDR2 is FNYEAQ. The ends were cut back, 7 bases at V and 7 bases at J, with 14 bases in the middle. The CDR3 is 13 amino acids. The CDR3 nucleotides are TGTGCCAGCACCAAGTGGGAGACGAATGAGCAGTTCTTC. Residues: CASTKWETNEQFF.

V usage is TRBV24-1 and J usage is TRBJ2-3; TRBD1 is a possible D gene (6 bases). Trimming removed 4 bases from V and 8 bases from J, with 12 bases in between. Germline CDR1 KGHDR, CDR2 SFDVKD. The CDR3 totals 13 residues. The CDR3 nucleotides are TGTGCCACCAGTGAACAGGGACCGGGTACGCAGTATTTT. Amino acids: CATSEQGPGTQYF.

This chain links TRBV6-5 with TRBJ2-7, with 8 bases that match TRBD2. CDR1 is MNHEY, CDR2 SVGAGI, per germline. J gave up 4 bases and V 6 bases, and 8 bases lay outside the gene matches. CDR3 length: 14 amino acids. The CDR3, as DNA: TGTGCCAGCAGCCACAGGACTAGCTGGTACGAGCAGTACTTC. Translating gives CASSHRTSWYEQYF.

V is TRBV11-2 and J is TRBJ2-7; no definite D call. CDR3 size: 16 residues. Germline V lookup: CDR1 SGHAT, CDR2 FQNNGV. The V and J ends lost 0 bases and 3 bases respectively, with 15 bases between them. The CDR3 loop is CASSLDLVLSNYEQYF. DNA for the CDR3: TGTGCCAGCAGCTTAGATTTAGTTCTCTCCAACTACGAGCAGTACTTC.

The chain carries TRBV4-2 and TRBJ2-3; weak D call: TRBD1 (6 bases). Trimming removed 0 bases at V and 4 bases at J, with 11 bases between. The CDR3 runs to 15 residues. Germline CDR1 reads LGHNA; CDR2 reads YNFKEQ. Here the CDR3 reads CASSQDHNRADTQYF. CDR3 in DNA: TGTGCCAGCAGCCAAGATCATAACAGGGCAGATACGCAGTATTTT.

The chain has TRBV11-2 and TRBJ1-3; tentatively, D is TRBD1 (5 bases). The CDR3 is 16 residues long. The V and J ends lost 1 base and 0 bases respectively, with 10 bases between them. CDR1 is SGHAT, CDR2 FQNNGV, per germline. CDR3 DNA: TGTGCCAGCAGCTTAGGGGAGGGGTACTCTGGAAACACCATATATTTT. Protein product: CASSLGEGYSGNTIYF.

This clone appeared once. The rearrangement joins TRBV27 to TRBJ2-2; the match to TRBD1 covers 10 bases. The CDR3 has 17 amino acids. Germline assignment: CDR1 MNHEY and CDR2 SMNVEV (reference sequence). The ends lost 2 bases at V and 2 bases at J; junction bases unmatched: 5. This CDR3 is CASSLHGTGVNTGELFF. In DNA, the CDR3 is TGTGCCAGCAGTTTACACGGGACAGGGGTTAACACCGGGGAGCTGTTTTTT.

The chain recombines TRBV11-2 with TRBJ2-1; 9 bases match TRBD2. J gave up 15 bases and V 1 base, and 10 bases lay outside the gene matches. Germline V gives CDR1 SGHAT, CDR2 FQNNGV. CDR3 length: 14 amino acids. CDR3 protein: CASSLGRAGGQMFF. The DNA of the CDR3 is TGTGCCAGCAGCTTAGGACGGGCGGGGGGGCAAATGTTCTTC.

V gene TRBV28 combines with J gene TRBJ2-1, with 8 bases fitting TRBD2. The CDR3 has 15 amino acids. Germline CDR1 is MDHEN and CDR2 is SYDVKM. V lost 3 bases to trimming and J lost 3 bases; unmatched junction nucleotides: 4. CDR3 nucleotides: TGTGCCAGCAGTTTCGCCGGGAGGGTCTACAATGAGCAGTTCTTC. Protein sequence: CASSFAGRVYNEQFF.